This entry is about one T cell receptor beta chain. As yet, its antigen is unknown. Looked up from germline, CDR1 is SNHLY and CDR2 is FYNNEI. The CDR3 sequence is 15 residues long. Trimming pared 7 bases from V and 5 bases from J, leaving 18 bases between. Sequencing libraries for TCR beta were prepared with iRepertoire HTBI primers and Arm-PCR of CDR3 regions. TCRdb independently ran MiXCR on the multiplex PCR reads; one entry per CDR3 protein. The sample has under 450,000 distinct CDR3 sequences, approximately 25% seen once; the top ten hold approximately 28%. The data belong to a study of regulatory T cells in long-lasting Graves disease. Study results and caveats: The persistent group shared 2,500 to 3,000 public clonotypes, more than the roughly 970 shared by new patients.

Time point denoted: persistent/refractory GD, antithyroid drugs over 5 years with positive TRAb. PBMCs provided the RNA from which the TCR library was made. Graves' disease diagnoses followed American Thyroid Association guidelines. The material sequenced was peripheral blood mononuclear cells (PBMCs), taken when the disease was refractory, from a patient treated with antithyroid drugs. The chain couples TRBV2 to TRBJ2-1; the D gene is possibly TRBD2 (6 bases). The sequence came from a woman aged 40 to 50 with Graves disease. The CDR3 DNA follows: TGTGCCAGCAACCTCCGGGACTTCTCGAACAATGAGCAGTTCTTC. Translating it yields CASNLRDFSNNEQFF.